The rows below give T cell receptor beta chains drawn from one sample of a study of vaccination and CD4 T cells after COVID-19. TCRdb recomputed calls from the PCR reads with MiXCR, one row per CDR3 protein. Of roughly 7,000 distinct CDR3 sequences detected, around 25% appear once; the ten largest clones hold about 34%. These receptors have no known antigen. The source material was CD4+ T cells from blood, cultured in vitro. All receptors come from a human donor in good health. CDR3s include the opening cysteine and the closing phenylalanine or tryptophan. The D gene is left open where the match is weak. Size is stated for part of the rows, as once, few or many counts, or as a class when the clone is expanded.

CDR3: CASSPDVRGGRSYNSPLHF; DNA: TGCGCCAGCAGCCCCGATGTAAGGGGGGGTAGGTCCTATAATTCACCCCTCCACTTT; size: few; V: TRBV4-1; D: -; J: TRBJ1-6
CDR3: CASSEQGYTEAFF; DNA: TGTGCCAGCAGTGAGCAGGGATACACTGAAGCTTTCTTT; size: few; V: TRBV6-1; D: -; J: TRBJ1-1
CDR3: CASRRQGHTEAFF; DNA: TGTGCCAGCAGGCGACAGGGCCACACTGAAGCTTTCTTT; size: few; V: TRBV2; D: TRBD1; J: TRBJ1-1
CDR3: CASSEVGQSYQPQHF; DNA: TGTGCCAGCAGTGAAGTTGGGCAGAGCTATCAGCCCCAGCATTTT; size: -; V: TRBV6-1; D: -; J: TRBJ1-5
CDR3: CASSLRLGREVYGYTF; DNA: TGTGCCAGCAGCTTGCGGTTGGGCAGGGAGGTTTATGGCTACACCTTC; size: few; V: TRBV5-6; D: -; J: TRBJ1-2
CDR3: CASSPGGGLESFF; DNA: TGTGCCAGCAGCCCAGGGGGTGGGTTAGAGTCTTTCTTT; size: few; V: TRBV7-2; D: TRBD1; J: TRBJ1-1
CDR3: CASSQVRGNTEAFF; DNA: TGTGCCAGCAGCCAAGTTCGGGGGAACACTGAAGCTTTCTTT; size: -; V: TRBV14; D: -; J: TRBJ1-1
CDR3: CAIKQGLWTEAFF; DNA: TGTGCCATTAAACAGGGATTGTGGACTGAAGCTTTCTTT; size: -; V: TRBV12-3/TRBV12-4; D: -; J: TRBJ1-1
CDR3: CAACREGITEAFF; DNA: TGTGCCGCGTGCAGGGAGGGGATAACTGAAGCTTTCTTT; size: few; V: TRBV28; D: -; J: TRBJ1-1
CDR3: CASSSQEGGKLFF; DNA: TGTGCCAGCAGTTCTCAGGAGGGGGGAAAACTGTTTTTT; size: -; V: TRBV7-3; D: -; J: TRBJ1-4
CDR3: CASSHQWNTEAFF; DNA: TGTGCCAGCAGTCATCAGTGGAACACTGAAGCTTTCTTT; size: medium-sized; V: TRBV6-1; D: -; J: TRBJ1-1
CDR3: CASSMSGTGLSTQYF; DNA: TGTGCCAGTAGTATGTCAGGGACAGGGTTGAGTACGCAGTATTTT; size: few; V: TRBV19; D: TRBD1; J: TRBJ2-3
CDR3: CVIGGVGSEAFF; DNA: TGTGTAATTGGAGGGGTCGGCTCTGAAGCTTTCTTT; size: -; V: TRBV30; D: -; J: TRBJ1-1
CDR3: CASSFAVSGANVLTF; DNA: TGTGCCAGCAGTTTTGCCGTCTCTGGGGCCAACGTCCTGACTTTC; size: few; V: TRBV27; D: -; J: TRBJ2-6
CDR3: CASSLAAGAYEQYF; DNA: TGTGCCAGCAGCTTAGCGGCCGGAGCCTACGAGCAGTACTTC; size: few; V: TRBV7-8; D: -; J: TRBJ2-7
CDR3: CASSFPTEYGYTF; DNA: TGCGCCAGCAGCTTTCCCACGGAGTATGGCTACACCTTC; size: few; V: TRBV5-1; D: -; J: TRBJ1-2
CDR3: CASSLGTNQPQHF; DNA: TGTGCCAGCTCACTAGGGACGAATCAGCCCCAGCATTTT; size: -; V: TRBV18; D: -; J: TRBJ1-5
CDR3: CASGPLGLGQETQYF; DNA: TGTGCTAGTGGCCCCTTGGGCCTAGGACAAGAGACCCAGTACTTC; size: -; V: TRBV12-5; D: -; J: TRBJ2-5
CDR3: CASSEYWGSLNSPLHF; DNA: TGTGCCAGCAGTGAATATTGGGGATCCCTAAATTCACCCCTCCACTTT; size: medium-sized; V: TRBV6-1; D: -; J: TRBJ1-6
CDR3: CASSPQGGPNQPQHF; DNA: TGTGCCAGCAGTCCCCAGGGGGGGCCCAATCAGCCCCAGCATTTT; size: few; V: TRBV27; D: TRBD1; J: TRBJ1-5
CDR3: CASSINRGPVGSPLHF; DNA: TGTGCCAGTAGTATAAACAGGGGGCCCGTTGGTTCACCCCTCCACTTT; size: few; V: TRBV19; D: TRBD1; J: TRBJ1-6
CDR3: CASSTAAPPNTEAFF; DNA: TGTGCCAGCAGCACCGCAGCCCCACCGAACACTGAAGCTTTCTTT; size: -; V: TRBV6-1; D: -; J: TRBJ1-1
CDR3: CASSPFMNTEAFF; DNA: TGTGCCAGCAGCCCATTTATGAACACTGAAGCTTTCTTT; size: few; V: TRBV4-2; D: -; J: TRBJ1-1
CDR3: CASSSSGRDEQFF; DNA: TGTGCCAGCAGCTCCTCAGGAAGGGATGAGCAGTTCTTC; size: few; V: TRBV11-3; D: -; J: TRBJ2-1
CDR3: CASSQGSPTEGYTF; DNA: TGTGCCAGCAGCCAGGGATCTCCGACAGAAGGCTACACCTTC; size: -; V: TRBV27; D: -; J: TRBJ1-2
CDR3: CASRPGSTNTQYF; DNA: TGTGCCAGCAGGCCGGGAAGCACAAATACGCAGTATTTT; size: -; V: TRBV6-1; D: -; J: TRBJ2-3
CDR3: CASSSVGGLARNEQFF; DNA: TGTGCCAGCAGCTCCGTGGGGGGACTAGCCAGGAATGAGCAGTTCTTC; size: few; V: TRBV7-2; D: TRBD2; J: TRBJ2-1
CDR3: CASIGGAIGTEAFF; DNA: TGTGCCTCCATCGGAGGGGCGATAGGCACTGAAGCTTTCTTT; size: few; V: TRBV10-3; D: -; J: TRBJ1-1
CDR3: CASSSLGDTQYF; DNA: TGTGCCAGCAGTTCCCTTGGAGATACGCAGTATTTT; size: -; V: TRBV12-3/TRBV12-4; D: -; J: TRBJ2-3
CDR3: CASSLYTSGETQYF; DNA: TGTGCCAGCAGCTTATATACGTCGGGGGAGACCCAGTACTTC; size: medium-sized; V: TRBV7-9; D: -; J: TRBJ2-5
CDR3: CASSLTSGGQETQYF; DNA: TGTGCCAGCAGCCTGACTAGCGGGGGACAAGAGACCCAGTACTTC; size: few; V: TRBV7-3; D: TRBD2; J: TRBJ2-5
CDR3: CASSDEGQSYEQYF; DNA: TGTGCCAGCAGTGATGAAGGACAGAGCTACGAGCAGTACTTC; size: -; V: TRBV25-1; D: -; J: TRBJ2-7
CDR3: CATSDPLASYNEQFF; DNA: TGTGCCACCAGTGATCCCCTAGCGTCATACAATGAGCAGTTCTTC; size: -; V: TRBV24-1; D: -; J: TRBJ2-1
CDR3: CASRDGSADEQFF; DNA: TGTGCCAGCAGGGACGGGTCCGCCGATGAGCAGTTCTTC; size: -; V: TRBV7-8; D: -; J: TRBJ2-1
CDR3: CASSLRTVNTEAFF; DNA: TGTGCCAGCAGTCTCCGGACAGTGAACACTGAAGCTTTCTTT; size: few; V: TRBV6-1; D: -; J: TRBJ1-1
CDR3: CASSFLYRQLTDTQYF; DNA: TGTGCCAGCAGCTTCCTCTACCGACAGCTCACAGATACGCAGTATTTT; size: -; V: TRBV7-9; D: -; J: TRBJ2-3
CDR3: CSARGVIAGGLGNSYEQYF; DNA: TGCAGTGCTAGAGGGGTAATAGCGGGGGGGCTTGGAAACTCCTACGAGCAGTACTTC; size: few; V: TRBV20-1; D: TRBD2; J: TRBJ2-7
CDR3: CASSVGTSGGANEQFF; DNA: TGTGCCAGCAGTGTTGGGACTAGCGGGGGGGCCAATGAGCAGTTCTTC; size: -; V: TRBV6-4; D: TRBD2; J: TRBJ2-1
CDR3: CATSRDQTGELFF; DNA: TGTGCCACCAGCAGGGACCAAACCGGGGAGCTGTTTTTT; size: medium-sized; V: TRBV24-1; D: -; J: TRBJ2-2
CDR3: CAIGFGPGELFF; DNA: TGTGCCATCGGTTTCGGTCCCGGGGAGCTGTTTTTT; size: -; V: TRBV6-2/TRBV6-3; D: -; J: TRBJ2-2
CDR3: CASNPGQAVGNQPQHF; DNA: TGTGCCAGCAACCCGGGACAGGCCGTGGGCAATCAGCCCCAGCATTTT; size: medium-sized; V: TRBV6-1; D: TRBD1; J: TRBJ1-5
CDR3: CASSSGASGANVLTF; DNA: TGTGCCAGCAGTAGTGGGGCGTCTGGGGCCAACGTCCTGACTTTC; size: -; V: TRBV12-3/TRBV12-4; D: -; J: TRBJ2-6